This T cell receptor beta chain was recorded in a study of OX40 agonist ivuxolimab in advanced cancers. The data were produced by immunoSEQ multiplex PCR, yet TCRdb's version contains in-frame clones alone and is incomplete. Among more than 65,000 clones listed, around 85% were seen once. This clone was seen a handful of times. With 5 bases removed from V and 1 base from J, the gap between germline ends came to 11 bases. The CDR3 runs to 13 residues. The germline V gene has CDR1 GTSNPN and CDR2 SVGIG (reference sequence). This TCR was sampled from an adult with an advanced solid tumor such as melanoma, head and neck, liver or kidney cancer. Source: CD4+ or CD8+ T cells sorted from blood, taken in a trial of the OX40 agonist ivuxolimab. The chain has TRBV30 and TRBJ1-1; D perhaps matches TRBD1 (5 bases). Here the CDR3 DNA reads TGTGCCTGGCAGTCAAGGGGGAACACTGAAGCTTTCTTT. It codes for CAWQSRGNTEAFF.